One and the same sample provided the 2 T cell receptor beta chains below, sequenced in a study of tumor-infiltrating lymphocytes in primary liver carcinoma (dated by TCRdb to between 2016 and 2019). Reads for this sample came from an Illumina HiSeq 2500. Using a constant-region primer and ProtoScript II reverse transcriptase, TCRbeta-specific cDNA was reverse-transcribed from 500 to 650 ng total RNA. The TCRbeta libraries were prepared through three rounds of nested multiplex PCR following a slightly modified ARM-PCR procedure. The first two PCR rounds used multiplex TRBV1-TRBV30 forward primers with a Cbeta reverse primer, each for around 10 cycles. TCRdb trimmed public reads at Q25 via fastp, called clones via MiXCR and kept in-frame beta chains. Every distinct CDR3 protein forms one entry, paired with its most common genes and DNA. For this sample the table gives just under 95,000 distinct CDR3 sequences, of which about 70% were detected only once. The top ten clones comprise around 27% of the sample.

Total RNA and DNA were co-extracted from around 20-30 mg of bulk tissue with the AllPrep DNA/RNA mini kit, without cell sorting. The source material was tumor-adjacent normal liver tissue. All receptors derive from a man between 40 and 49 years old with primary liver carcinoma and hepatitis B virus infection.

This clonotype was observed at least ten times. The chain employs TRBV6-6 and TRBJ2-5; 9 nucleotides align to TRBD1. V gave up 3 bases and J gave up 5 bases; unmatched junction bases: 4. CDR3 length: 14 amino acids. The germline V gene has CDR1 MNHNY and CDR2 SVGAGI (reference sequence). The CDR3 coding sequence is TGTGCCAGCAGTTATTGGACAGGGGCTGAGACCCAGTACTTC. This encodes CASSYWTGAETQYF.

This clonotype was observed many times. This may arise from a read error, as a much more abundant clone is one base away. This chain joins TRBV12-3 or TRBV12-4 and TRBJ2-1; tentatively, D is TRBD2 (6 bases). Deletions cut 6 bases from V and 2 bases from J, with 20 bases between. CDR3 length: 17 residues. CDR3 DNA: TGTGCCAGCAGCTCGGTAAATCGGGGGAGGCCCTACAATGAGCAGTTCTTC. This codes for CASSSVNRGRPYNEQFF.